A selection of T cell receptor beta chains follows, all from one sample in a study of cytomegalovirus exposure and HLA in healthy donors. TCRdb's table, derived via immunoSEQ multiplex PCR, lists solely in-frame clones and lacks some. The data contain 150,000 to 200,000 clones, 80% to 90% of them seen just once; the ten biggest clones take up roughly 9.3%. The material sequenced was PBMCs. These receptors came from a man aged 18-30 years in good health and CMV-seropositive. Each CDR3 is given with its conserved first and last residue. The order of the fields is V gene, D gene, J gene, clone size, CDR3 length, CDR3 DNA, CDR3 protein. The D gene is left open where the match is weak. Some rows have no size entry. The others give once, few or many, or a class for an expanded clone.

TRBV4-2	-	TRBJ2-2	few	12	TGTGCCAGCAGCAGGGGGACCGGGGAGCTGTTTTTT	CASSRGTGELFF
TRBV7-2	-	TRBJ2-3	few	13	TGTGCCAGCAGCTTACGTCCGACAGATACGCAGTATTTT	CASSLRPTDTQYF
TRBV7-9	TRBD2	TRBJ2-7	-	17	TGTGCCAGCAGCTTAAGCGGGGGTTCCCTATACACCTACGAGCAGTACTTC	CASSLSGGSLYTYEQYF
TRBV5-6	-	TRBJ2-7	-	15	TGTGCCAGCAGCTTTCGCCCCCAGGGTGAGTACGAGCAGTACTTC	CASSFRPQGEYEQYF
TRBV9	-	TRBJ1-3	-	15	TGTGCCAGCAGCGGGACAGAAACCTCTGGAAACACCATATATTTT	CASSGTETSGNTIYF
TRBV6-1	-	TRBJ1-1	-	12	TGTGCCAGCAGTGTTCTACAGGTTGAAGCTTTCTTT	CASSVLQVEAFF
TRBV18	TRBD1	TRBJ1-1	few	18	TGTGCCAGCTCACCAAATCCGGGACAGGGGAAACTGAACACTGAAGCTTTCTTT	CASSPNPGQGKLNTEAFF
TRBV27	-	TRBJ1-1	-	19	TGTGCCAGCAGTTGGAGGGACCCGACTGGGGCAATATGGAGCACTGAAGCTTTCTTT	CASSWRDPTGAIWSTEAFF
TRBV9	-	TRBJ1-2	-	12	TGTGCCAGCAGGCAGGGACTCTATGGCTACACCTTC	CASRQGLYGYTF
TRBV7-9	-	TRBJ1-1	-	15	TGTGCCAGCAGCAGATTGCTACAGGGACCCACTGAAGCTTTCTTT	CASSRLLQGPTEAFF
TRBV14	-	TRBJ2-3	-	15	TGTGCCAGCAGCCAAGTTATGAGGGATTCAGATACGCAGTATTTT	CASSQVMRDSDTQYF
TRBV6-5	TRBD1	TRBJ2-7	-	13	TGTGCCAGCCGGGGACAGGGGTTCCACGAGCAGTACTTC	CASRGQGFHEQYF
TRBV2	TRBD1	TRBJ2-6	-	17	TGTGCCAGCAGATCCGGGACAGGGGCCCTTGGGGCCAACGTCCTGACTTTC	CASRSGTGALGANVLTF
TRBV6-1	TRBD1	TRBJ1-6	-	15	TGTGCCAGCAGCGGGACGACAGGGGATAATTCACCCCTCCACTTT	CASSGTTGDNSPLHF
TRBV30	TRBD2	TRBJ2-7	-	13	TGTGCCTGGAGCGGCGGGGGCTCCTACGAGCAGTACTTC	CAWSGGGSYEQYF
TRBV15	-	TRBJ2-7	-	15	TGTGCCACCAGCAGAGAGACAGGGGAGGGGTACGAGCAGTGCTTC	CATSRETGEGYEQCF
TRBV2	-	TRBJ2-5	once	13	TGTGCCAGCAGAGAGGTGGTCCAAGAGACCCAGTACTTC	CASREVVQETQYF
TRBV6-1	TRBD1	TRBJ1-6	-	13	TGTGCCGGAAAAGGACAGGTCGATTCACCCCTCCACTTT	CAGKGQVDSPLHF
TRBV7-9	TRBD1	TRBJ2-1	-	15	TGTGCCAGCAGTTGGACAGGAGGCTCCTACAATGAGCAGTTCTTC	CASSWTGGSYNEQFF
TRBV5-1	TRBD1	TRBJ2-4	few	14	TGCGCCAGCAGCTTGGTGGGACAGGGTGGGATTCAGTACTTC	CASSLVGQGGIQYF
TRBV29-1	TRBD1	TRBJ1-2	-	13	TGCAGCGTTCCCGGGACAGAGTCCTATGGCTACACCTTC	CSVPGTESYGYTF
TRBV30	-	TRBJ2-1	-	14	TGTGCCTGGAGTGTAGGACAATTATACAATGAGCAGTTCTTC	CAWSVGQLYNEQFF
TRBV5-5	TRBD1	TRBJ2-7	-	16	TGTGCCAGCACCAACCTAGTCCGACAGGGGATGAGGGAGCAGTACTTC	CASTNLVRQGMREQYF
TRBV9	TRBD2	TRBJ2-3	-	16	TGTGCCAGCAGCGTAGGAACGAGCGGGGGATCAGATACGCAGTATTTT	CASSVGTSGGSDTQYF
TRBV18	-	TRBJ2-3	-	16	TGTGCCAGCTCACCACAAAGCGGTCAAGACTGGGATACGCAGTATTTT	CASSPQSGQDWDTQYF
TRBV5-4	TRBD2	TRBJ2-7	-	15	TGTGCCAGCAGCTGGGGACTAGCGGTTTCCTACGAGCAGTACTTC	CASSWGLAVSYEQYF
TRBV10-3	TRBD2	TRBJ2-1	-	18	TGTGCCATCGGAAGGACTAGCGGGGGGGCCCAGGTTTACAATGAGCAGTTCTTC	CAIGRTSGGAQVYNEQFF
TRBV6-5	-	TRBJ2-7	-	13	TGTGCCAGCAGTTACTCGAAGCCGGGAGAGCAGTACTTC	CASSYSKPGEQYF
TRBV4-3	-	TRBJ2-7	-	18	TGCGCCAGCAGCCAAGACAGGGGCAGCATCGCGGGTTCCTACGAGCAGTACTTC	CASSQDRGSIAGSYEQYF
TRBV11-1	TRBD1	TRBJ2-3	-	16	TGTGCCAGCAGACCGCCGGGACAGGGGTACACAGATACGCAGTATTTT	CASRPPGQGYTDTQYF
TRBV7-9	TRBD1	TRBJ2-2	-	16	TGTGCCAGCAGCTTAGGGACAGGGGTGCCCACCGGGGAGCTGTTTTTT	CASSLGTGVPTGELFF
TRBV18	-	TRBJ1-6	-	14	TGTGCCAGCTCCCCGGGTGGCGCTAATTCACCCCTCCACTTT	CASSPGGANSPLHF
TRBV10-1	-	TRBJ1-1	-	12	TGCGCCAGCAGTGAGTCCGTAAGCGGGGCTTTCTTT	CASSESVSGAFF
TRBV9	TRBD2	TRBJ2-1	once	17	TGTGCCAGCAGCCCGTCTGGACTAGCGGGGGGCCTCGATGAGCAGTTCTTC	CASSPSGLAGGLDEQFF
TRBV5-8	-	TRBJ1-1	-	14	TGTGCCAGCAGCGCGGGGATCCTAAACACTGAAGCTTTCTTT	CASSAGILNTEAFF
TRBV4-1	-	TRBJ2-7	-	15	TGCGCCAGCAGCCAATACCCGGGACAAACCTACGAGCAGTACTTC	CASSQYPGQTYEQYF
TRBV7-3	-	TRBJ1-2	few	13	TGTGCCAGCAGCCGAAATGGGAGGGACGGCTACACCTTC	CASSRNGRDGYTF
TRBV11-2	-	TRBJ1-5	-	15	TGTGCCAGCAGCGTAACCACAGGCGGACGTCAGCCCCAGCATTTT	CASSVTTGGRQPQHF
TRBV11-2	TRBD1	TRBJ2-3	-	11	TGTGCCAGCAGCCGGACAGGGGATATGTATTTT	CASSRTGDMYF
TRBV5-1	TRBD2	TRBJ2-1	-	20	TGCGCCAGCAGCTTGGGACCGGGACTAGCGGGGGGAGGCTCCTACAATGAGCAGTTCTTC	CASSLGPGLAGGGSYNEQFF
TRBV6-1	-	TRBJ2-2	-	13	TGTGCCAGCAGTGATTTGTCCACGGGGAAGCTGTTTTTT	CASSDLSTGKLFF
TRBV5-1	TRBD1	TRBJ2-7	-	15	TGCGCCAGCAGCTTGGGGACAGGGATTTCCTACGAGCAGTACTTC	CASSLGTGISYEQYF
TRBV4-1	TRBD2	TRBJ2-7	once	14	TGCGCCAGCAGGGTTCTAGCGGGGACCTACGAGCAGTACTTC	CASRVLAGTYEQYF
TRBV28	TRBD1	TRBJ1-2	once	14	TGTGCCAGCAGCAAATATCAGGGGGTCAGGGGCTACACCTTC	CASSKYQGVRGYTF
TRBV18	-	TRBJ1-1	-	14	TGTGCCAGCTCACCGCCACGGGTTAACACTGAAGCTTTCTTT	CASSPPRVNTEAFF